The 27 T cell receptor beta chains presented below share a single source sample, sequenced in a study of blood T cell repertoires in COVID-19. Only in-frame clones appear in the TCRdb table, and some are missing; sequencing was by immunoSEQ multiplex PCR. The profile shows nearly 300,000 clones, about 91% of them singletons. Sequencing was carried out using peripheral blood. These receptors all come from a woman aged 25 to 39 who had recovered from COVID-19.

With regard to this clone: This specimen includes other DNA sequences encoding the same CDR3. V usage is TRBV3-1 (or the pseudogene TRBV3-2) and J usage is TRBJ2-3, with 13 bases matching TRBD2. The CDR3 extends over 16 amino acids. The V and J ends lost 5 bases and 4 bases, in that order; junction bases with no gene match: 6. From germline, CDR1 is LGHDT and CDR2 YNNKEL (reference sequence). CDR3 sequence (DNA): TGTGCCAGCAGCTTACGACTAGCGGGGGGCGCAGATACGCAGTATTTT. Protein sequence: CASSLRLAGGADTQYF.

CDR3 residues: CASSVQTGVSGNTIYF. The CDR3, as DNA: TGTGCCAGCAGCGTTCAGACCGGGGTCTCTGGAAACACCATATATTTT. The chain is built from TRBV9 and TRBJ1-3; D is unresolved. CDR1 is SGDLS, CDR2 YYNGEE, per germline. Trimming took off 2 bases at V and 0 bases at J, with 12 bases between the two ends. The CDR3 has 16 amino acids.

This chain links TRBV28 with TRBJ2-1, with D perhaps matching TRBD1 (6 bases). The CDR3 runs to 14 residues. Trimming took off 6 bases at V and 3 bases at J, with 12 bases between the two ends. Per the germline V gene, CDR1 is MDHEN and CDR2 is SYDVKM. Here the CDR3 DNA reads TGTGCCAGCAGGCAGGGGTCACTCTACAATGAGCAGTTCTTC. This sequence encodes CASRQGSLYNEQFF.

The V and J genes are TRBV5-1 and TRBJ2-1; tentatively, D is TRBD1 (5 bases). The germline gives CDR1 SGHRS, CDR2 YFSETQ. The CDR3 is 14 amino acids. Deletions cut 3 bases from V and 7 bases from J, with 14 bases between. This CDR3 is CASSSLGVGNEQFF. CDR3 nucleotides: TGCGCCAGCAGCTCCCTAGGGGTGGGAAATGAGCAGTTCTTC.

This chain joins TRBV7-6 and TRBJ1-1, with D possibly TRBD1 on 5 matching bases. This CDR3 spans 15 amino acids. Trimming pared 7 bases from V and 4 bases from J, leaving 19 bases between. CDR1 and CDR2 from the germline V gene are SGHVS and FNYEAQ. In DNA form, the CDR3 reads TGTGCCAGCACCTCCCTCGGGGGAGTCATCACTGAAGCTTTCTTT. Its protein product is CASTSLGGVITEAFF.

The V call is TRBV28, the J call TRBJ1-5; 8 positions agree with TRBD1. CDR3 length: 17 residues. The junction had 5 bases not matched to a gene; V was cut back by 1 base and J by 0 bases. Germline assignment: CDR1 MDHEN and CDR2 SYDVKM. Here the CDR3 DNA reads TGTGCCAGCAGTTTATTACTGGGGACAGGTAGCAATCAGCCCCAGCATTTT. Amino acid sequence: CASSLLLGTGSNQPQHF.

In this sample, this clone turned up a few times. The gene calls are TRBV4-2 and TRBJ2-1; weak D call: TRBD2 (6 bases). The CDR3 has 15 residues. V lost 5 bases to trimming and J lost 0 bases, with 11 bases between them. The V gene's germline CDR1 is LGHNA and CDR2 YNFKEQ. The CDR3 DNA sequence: TGTGCCAGCAGCTCGTCGGGACTCTCCTACAATGAGCAGTTCTTC. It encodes CASSSSGLSYNEQFF.

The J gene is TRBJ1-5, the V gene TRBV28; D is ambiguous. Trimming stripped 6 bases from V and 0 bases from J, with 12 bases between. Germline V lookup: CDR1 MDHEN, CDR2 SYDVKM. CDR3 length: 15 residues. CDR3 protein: CASRREFYSNQPQHF. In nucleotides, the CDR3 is TGTGCCAGCAGAAGGGAGTTCTATAGCAATCAGCCCCAGCATTTT.

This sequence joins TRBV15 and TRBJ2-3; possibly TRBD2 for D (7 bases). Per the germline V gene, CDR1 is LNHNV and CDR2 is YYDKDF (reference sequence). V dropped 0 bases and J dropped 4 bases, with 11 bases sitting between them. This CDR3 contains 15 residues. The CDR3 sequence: CATSRERGGADTQYF. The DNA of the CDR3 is TGTGCCACCAGCAGAGAGAGGGGGGGCGCAGATACGCAGTATTTT.

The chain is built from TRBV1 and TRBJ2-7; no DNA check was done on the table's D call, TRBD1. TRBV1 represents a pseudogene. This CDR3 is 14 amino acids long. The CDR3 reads CTSSLGTSSYEQYF. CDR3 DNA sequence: TGCACCAGCAGCCTTGGGACAAGTTCCTACGAGCAGTACTTC.

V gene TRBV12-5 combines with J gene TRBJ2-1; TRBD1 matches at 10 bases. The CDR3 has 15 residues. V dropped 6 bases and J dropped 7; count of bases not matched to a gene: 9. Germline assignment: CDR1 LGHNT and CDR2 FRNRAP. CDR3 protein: CASGSPGQGLNEQFF. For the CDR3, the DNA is TGTGCTAGTGGCTCACCGGGACAGGGGTTAAATGAGCAGTTCTTC. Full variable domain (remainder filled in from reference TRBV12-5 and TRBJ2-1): DARVTQTPRHKVTEMGQEVTMRCQPILGHNTVFWYRQTMMQGLELLAYFRNRAPLDDSGMPKDRFSAEMPDATLATLKIQPSEPRDSAVYFCASGSPGQGLNEQFFGPGTRLTVL.

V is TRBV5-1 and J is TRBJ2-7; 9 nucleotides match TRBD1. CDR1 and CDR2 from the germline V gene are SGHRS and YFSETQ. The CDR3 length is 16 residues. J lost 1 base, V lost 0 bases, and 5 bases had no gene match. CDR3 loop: CASSLGMGQGSYEQYF. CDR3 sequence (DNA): TGCGCCAGCAGCTTGGGTATGGGACAGGGTTCCTACGAGCAGTACTTC. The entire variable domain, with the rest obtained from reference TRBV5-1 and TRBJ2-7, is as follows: KAGVTQTPRYLIKTRGQQVTLSCSPISGHRSVSWYQQTPGQGLQFLFEYFSETQRNKGNFPGRFSGRQFSNSRSEMNVSTLELGDSALYLCASSLGMGQGSYEQYFGPGTRLTVT.

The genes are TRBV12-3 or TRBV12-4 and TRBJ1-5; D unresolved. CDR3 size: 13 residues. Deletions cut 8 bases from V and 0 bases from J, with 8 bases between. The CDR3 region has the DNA TGTGCCAGCCGACAATATAGCAATCAGCCCCAGCATTTT. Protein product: CASRQYSNQPQHF.

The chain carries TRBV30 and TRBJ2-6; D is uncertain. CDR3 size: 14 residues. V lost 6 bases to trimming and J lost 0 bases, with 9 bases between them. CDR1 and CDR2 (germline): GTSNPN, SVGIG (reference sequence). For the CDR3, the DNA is TGTGCCTGCATACGTAGCTCTGGGGCCAACGTCCTGACTTTC. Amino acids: CACIRSSGANVLTF.

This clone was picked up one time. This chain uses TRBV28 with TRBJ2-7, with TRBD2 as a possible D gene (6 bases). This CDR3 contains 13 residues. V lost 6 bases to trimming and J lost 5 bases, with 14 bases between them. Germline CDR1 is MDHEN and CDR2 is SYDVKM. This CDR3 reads CASRPRRGHEQYF. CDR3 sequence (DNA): TGTGCCAGCAGGCCCAGGCGGGGCCACGAGCAGTACTTC.

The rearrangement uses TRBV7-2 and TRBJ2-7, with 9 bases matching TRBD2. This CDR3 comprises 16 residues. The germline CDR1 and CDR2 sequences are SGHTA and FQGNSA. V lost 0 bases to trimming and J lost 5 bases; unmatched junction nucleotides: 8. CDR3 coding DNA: TGTGCCAGCAGCTTAGCGGCTAGCGGGGCGAGGAACGAGCAGTACTTC. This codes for CASSLAASGARNEQYF.

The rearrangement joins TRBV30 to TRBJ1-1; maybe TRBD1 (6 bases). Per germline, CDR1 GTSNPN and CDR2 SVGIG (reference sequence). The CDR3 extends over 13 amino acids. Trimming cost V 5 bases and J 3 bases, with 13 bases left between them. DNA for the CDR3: TGTGCCTGGGAACCCACAGGGCACACTGAAGCTTTCTTT. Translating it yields CAWEPTGHTEAFF.

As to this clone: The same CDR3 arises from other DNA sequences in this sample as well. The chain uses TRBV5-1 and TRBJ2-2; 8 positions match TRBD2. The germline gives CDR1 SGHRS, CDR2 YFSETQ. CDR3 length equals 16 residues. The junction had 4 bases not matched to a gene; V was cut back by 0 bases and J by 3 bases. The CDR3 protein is CASSLALRGDTGELFF. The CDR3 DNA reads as TGCGCCAGCAGCTTGGCCTTGCGGGGGGACACCGGGGAGCTGTTTTTT.

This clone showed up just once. As DNA, the CDR3 is TGTGCCAGCAAGGCAGGCCTCAATGAAAAACTGTTTTTT. Translated, it gives CASKAGLNEKLFF. V and J are TRBV2 and TRBJ1-4; no firm D call. The CDR3 is made up of 13 amino acids. The germline V gene encodes CDR1 SNHLY and CDR2 FYNNEI. Trimming stripped 7 bases from V and 5 bases from J, with 11 bases between.

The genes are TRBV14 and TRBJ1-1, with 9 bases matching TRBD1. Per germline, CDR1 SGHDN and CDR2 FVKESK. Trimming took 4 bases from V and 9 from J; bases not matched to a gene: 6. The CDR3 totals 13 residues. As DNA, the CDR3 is TGTGCCAGCAGCCTTGGACAGGGGCGGCAAGCTTTCTTT. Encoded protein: CASSLGQGRQAFF.

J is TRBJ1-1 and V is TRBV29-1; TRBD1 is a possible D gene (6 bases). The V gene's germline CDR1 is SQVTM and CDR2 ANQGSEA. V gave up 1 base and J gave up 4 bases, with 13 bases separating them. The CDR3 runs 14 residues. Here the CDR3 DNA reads TGCAGCGTTGAAGTAAGGGGGGGTGGCACTGAAGCTTTCTTT. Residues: CSVEVRGGGTEAFF.

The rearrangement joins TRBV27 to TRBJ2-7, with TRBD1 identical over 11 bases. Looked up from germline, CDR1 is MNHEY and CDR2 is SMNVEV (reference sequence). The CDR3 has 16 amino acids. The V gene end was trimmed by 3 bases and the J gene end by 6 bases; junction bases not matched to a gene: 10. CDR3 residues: CASSFGPGTGGSEQYF. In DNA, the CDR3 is TGTGCCAGCAGTTTTGGGCCCGGGACAGGGGGTAGCGAGCAGTACTTC.

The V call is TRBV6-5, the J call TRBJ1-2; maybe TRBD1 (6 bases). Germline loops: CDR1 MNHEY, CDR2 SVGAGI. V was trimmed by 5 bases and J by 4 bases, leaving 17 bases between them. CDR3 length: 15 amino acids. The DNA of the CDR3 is TGTGCCAGCAGTCAAACTACAGGGCTTTCCTATGGCTACACCTTC. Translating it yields CASSQTTGLSYGYTF.

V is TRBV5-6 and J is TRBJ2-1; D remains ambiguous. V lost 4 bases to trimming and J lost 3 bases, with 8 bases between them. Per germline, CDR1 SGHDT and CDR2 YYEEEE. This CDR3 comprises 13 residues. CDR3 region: CASSLDGYNEQFF. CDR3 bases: TGTGCCAGCAGCCTGGACGGCTACAATGAGCAGTTCTTC.

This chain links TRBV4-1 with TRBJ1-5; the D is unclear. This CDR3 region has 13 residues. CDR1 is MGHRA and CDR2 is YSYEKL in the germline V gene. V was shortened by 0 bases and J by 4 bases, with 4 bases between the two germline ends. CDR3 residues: CASSQDPNQPQHF. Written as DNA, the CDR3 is TGCGCCAGCAGCCAAGATCCGAATCAGCCCCAGCATTTT.

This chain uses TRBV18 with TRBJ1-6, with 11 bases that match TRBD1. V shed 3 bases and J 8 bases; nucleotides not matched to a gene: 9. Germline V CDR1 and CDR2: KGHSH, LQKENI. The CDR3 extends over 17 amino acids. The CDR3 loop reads CASSPVGQGVRDSPLHF. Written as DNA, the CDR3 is TGTGCCAGCTCACCGGTGGGACAGGGGGTTCGCGATTCACCCCTCCACTTT.

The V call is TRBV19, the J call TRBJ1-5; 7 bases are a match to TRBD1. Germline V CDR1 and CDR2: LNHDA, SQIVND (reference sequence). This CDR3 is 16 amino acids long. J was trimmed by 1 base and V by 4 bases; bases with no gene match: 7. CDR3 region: CASSTKVQGSNQPQHF. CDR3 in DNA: TGTGCCAGTAGTACGAAGGTACAGGGGAGCAATCAGCCCCAGCATTTT.